This T cell receptor (beta chain) was captured in a study of beta chain features in type 1 diabetes. Sequenced material consisted of expressed TCRB transcripts (all of the isolated RNA was reverse transcribed). It was found that naive, central memory and regulatory T cell samples averaged about 3.57 million reads. Sequencing used immunoSEQ multiplex PCR; TCRdb keeps in-frame clones, though not all of them. The data hold 450,000 or so clones, with around 10% observed a single time. This CDR3 region has 16 residues. V was trimmed by 0 bases and J by 6 bases, leaving 18 bases between them. Germline V gives CDR1 GTSNPN, CDR2 SVGIG (reference sequence). In this sample, this clone turned up a few times.

This chain connects TRBV30 to TRBJ2-1, with D possibly TRBD1 on 5 matching bases. The receptor was isolated from a young woman in good health. Sample: naive CD4+ T cells from blood. CDR3 protein: CAWSVQRLSGANEQFF. The CDR3 DNA is TGTGCCTGGAGTGTACAGAGGCTCTCTGGGGCCAATGAGCAGTTCTTC.